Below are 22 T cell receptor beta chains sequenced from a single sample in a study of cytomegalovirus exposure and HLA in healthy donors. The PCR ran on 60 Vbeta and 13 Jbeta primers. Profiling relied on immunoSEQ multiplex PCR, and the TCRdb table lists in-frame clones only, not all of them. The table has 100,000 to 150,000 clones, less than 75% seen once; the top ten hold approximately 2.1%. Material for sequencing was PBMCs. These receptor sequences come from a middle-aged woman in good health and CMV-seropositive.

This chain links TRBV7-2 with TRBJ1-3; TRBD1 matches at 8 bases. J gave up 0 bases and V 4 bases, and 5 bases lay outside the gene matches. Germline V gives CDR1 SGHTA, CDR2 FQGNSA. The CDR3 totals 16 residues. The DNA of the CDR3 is TGTGCCAGCAGCTCGGGACAGGCGAACTCTGGAAACACCATATATTTT. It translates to CASSSGQANSGNTIYF.

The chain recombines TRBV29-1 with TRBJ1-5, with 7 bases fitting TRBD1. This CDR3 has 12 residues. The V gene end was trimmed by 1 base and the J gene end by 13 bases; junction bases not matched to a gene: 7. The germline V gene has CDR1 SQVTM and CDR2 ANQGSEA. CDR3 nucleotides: TGCAGCGTTGAAGGCCAAGGGGGCGTGCAGCATTTT. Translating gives CSVEGQGGVQHF.

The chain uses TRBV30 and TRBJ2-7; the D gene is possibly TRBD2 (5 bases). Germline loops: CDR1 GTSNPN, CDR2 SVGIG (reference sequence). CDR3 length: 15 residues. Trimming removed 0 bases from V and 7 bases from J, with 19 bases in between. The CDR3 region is CAWSVRGRSEREQYF. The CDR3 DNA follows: TGTGCCTGGAGTGTACGTGGCCGAAGCGAGCGGGAGCAGTACTTC.

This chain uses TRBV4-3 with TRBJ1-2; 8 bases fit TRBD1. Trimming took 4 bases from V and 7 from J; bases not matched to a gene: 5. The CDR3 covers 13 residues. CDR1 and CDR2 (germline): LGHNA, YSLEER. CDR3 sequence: CASSPQGAGGYTF. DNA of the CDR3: TGCGCCAGCAGCCCCCAGGGGGCGGGTGGCTACACCTTC.

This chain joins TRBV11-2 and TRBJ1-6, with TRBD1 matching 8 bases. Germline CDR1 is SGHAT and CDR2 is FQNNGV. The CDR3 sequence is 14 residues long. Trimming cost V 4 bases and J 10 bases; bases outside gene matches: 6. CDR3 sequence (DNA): TGTGCCAGCAGCTCCGGACAGGGACGATCACCCCTCCACTTT. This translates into CASSSGQGRSPLHF.

The CDR3 region is CASSLEYRPTDTQYF. In DNA, the CDR3 is TGTGCCAGCAGCTTAGAATACAGGCCCACAGATACGCAGTATTTT. The chain uses TRBV7-2 and TRBJ2-3, with D tentatively TRBD1 (5 bases). Germline CDR1 and CDR2: SGHTA and FQGNSA. V was trimmed by 1 base and J by 2 bases, leaving 10 bases between them. The CDR3 spans 15 residues.

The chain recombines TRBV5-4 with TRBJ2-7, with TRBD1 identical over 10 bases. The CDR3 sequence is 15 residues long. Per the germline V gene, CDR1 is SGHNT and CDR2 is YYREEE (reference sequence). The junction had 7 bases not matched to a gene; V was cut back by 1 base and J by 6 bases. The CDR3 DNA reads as TGTGCCAGCAGCTTGTTAGGGACAGGGGTAATCGAGCAGTACTTC. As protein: CASSLLGTGVIEQYF.

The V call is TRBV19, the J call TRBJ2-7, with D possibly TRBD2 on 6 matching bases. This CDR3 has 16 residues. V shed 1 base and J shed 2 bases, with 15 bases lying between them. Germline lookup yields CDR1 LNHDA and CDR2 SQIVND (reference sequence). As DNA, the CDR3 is TGTGCCAGTAGTATAGGGGGCGGGACGCTTGCCTACGAGCAGTACTTC. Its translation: CASSIGGGTLAYEQYF.

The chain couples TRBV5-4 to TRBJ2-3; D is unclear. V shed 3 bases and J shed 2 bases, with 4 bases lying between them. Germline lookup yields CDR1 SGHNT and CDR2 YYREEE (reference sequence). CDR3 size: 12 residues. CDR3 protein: CASSSFTDTQYF. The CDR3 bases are TGTGCCAGCAGCTCTTTCACAGATACGCAGTATTTT.

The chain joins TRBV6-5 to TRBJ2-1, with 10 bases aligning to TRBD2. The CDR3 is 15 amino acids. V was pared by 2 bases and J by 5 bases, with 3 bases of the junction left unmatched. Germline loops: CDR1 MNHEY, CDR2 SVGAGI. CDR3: CASSYGTSGDNEQFF. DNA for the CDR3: TGTGCCAGCAGTTACGGCACTAGCGGGGACAATGAGCAGTTCTTC.

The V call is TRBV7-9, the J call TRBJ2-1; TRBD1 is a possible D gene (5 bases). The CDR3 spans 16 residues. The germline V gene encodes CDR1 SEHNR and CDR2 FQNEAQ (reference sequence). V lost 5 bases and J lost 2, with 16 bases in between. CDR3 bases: TGTGCCAGCAGCACGACCCGACAGACCCCCTACAATGAGCAGTTCTTC. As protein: CASSTTRQTPYNEQFF.

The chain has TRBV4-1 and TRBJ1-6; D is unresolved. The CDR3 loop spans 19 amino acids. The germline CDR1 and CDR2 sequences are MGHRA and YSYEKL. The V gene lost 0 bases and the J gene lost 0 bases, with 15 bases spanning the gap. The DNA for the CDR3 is TGCGCCAGCAGCCAAGACGGTCCCGGGGTGAGCTCCTATAATTCACCCCTCCACTTT. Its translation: CASSQDGPGVSSYNSPLHF.

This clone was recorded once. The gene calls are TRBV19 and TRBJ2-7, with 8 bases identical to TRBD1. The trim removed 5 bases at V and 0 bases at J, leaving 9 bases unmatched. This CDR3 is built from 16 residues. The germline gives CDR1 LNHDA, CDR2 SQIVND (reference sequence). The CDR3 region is CASSLHTGTGSYEQYF. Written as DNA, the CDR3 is TGTGCCAGTAGTCTCCACACCGGGACAGGCTCCTACGAGCAGTACTTC.

The CDR3 DNA reads as TGCAGCGTTGCGACAGGGACTCGGGAGACCCAGTACTTC. Translated, it gives CSVATGTRETQYF. The J gene is TRBJ2-5, the V gene TRBV29-1; a possible D gene is TRBD1 (7 bases). Between the trimmed V and J ends, which lost 4 bases and 5 bases, there was a span of 14 bases. The V gene's germline CDR1 is SQVTM and CDR2 ANQGSEA. CDR3 size: 13 residues.

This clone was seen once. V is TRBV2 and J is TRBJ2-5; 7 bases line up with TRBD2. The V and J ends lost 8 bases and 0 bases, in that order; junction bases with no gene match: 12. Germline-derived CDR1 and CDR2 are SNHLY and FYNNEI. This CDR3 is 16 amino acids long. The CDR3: CASRAGEMLNQETQYF. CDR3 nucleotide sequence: TGTGCCAGCCGGGCGGGGGAAATGTTAAACCAAGAGACCCAGTACTTC.

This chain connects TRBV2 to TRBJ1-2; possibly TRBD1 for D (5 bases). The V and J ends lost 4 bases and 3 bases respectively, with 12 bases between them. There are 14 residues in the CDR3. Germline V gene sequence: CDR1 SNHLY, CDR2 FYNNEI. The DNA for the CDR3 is TGTGCCAGCAGTGCTCAGGGCGCTGACTATGGCTACACCTTC. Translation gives CASSAQGADYGYTF.

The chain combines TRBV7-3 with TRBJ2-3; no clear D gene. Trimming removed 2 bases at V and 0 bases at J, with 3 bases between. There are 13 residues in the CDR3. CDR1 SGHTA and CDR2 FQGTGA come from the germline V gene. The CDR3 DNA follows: TGTGCCAGCAGCTTATTAAGCACAGATACGCAGTATTTT. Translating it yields CASSLLSTDTQYF.

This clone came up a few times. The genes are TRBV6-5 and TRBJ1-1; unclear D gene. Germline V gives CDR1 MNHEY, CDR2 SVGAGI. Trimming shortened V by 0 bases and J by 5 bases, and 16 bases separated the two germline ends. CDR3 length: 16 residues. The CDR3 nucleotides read TGTGCCAGCAGTTACTCGTCGGGATCTCACGGTACTGAAGCTTTCTTT. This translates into CASSYSSGSHGTEAFF.

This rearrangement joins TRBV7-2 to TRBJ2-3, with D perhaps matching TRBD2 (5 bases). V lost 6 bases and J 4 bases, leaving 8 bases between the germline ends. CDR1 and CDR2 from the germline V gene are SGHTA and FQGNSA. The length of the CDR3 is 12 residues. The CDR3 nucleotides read TGTGCCAGCAGTTCGAGGGCAGATACGCAGTATTTT. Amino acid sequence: CASSSRADTQYF.

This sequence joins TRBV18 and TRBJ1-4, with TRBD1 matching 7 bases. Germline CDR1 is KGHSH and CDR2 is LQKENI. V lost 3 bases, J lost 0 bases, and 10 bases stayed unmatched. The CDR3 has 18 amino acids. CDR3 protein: CASSPSMRGLSTNEKLFF. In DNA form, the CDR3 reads TGTGCCAGCTCACCCTCGATGAGGGGGCTATCAACTAATGAAAAACTGTTTTTT.

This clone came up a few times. The CDR3 loop is CASRSQPDSNEKLFF. The DNA for the CDR3 is TGTGCCAGTAGATCTCAGCCGGACTCTAATGAAAAACTGTTTTTT. The chain couples TRBV19 to TRBJ1-4; D is undetermined. V was trimmed by 6 bases and J by 3 bases, leaving 14 bases between them. Germline CDR1 reads LNHDA; CDR2 reads SQIVND (reference sequence). This CDR3 comprises 15 residues.

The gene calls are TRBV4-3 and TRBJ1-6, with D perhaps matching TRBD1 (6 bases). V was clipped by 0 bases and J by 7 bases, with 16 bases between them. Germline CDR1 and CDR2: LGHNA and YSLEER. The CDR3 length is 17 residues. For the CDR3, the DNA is TGCGCCAGCAGCCAAGATCACCTCGGGGGGCAGAATTCACCCCTCCACTTT. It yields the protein CASSQDHLGGQNSPLHF.